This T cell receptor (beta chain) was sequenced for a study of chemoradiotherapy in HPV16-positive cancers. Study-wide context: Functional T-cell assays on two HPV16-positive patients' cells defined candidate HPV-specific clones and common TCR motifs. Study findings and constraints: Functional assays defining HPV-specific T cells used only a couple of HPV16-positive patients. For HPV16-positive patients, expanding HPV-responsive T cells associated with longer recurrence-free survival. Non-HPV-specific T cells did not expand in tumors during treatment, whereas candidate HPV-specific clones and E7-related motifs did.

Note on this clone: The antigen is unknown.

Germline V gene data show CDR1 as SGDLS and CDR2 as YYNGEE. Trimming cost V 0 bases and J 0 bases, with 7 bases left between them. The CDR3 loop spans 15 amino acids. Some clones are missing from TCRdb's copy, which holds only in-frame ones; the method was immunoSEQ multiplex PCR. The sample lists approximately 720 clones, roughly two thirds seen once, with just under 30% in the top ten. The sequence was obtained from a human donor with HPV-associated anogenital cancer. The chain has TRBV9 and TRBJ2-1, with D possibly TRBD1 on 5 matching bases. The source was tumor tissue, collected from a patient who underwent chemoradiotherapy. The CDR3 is CASSVEDSSYNEQFF. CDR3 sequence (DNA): TGTGCCAGCAGCGTAGAAGACAGCTCCTACAATGAGCAGTTCTTC.